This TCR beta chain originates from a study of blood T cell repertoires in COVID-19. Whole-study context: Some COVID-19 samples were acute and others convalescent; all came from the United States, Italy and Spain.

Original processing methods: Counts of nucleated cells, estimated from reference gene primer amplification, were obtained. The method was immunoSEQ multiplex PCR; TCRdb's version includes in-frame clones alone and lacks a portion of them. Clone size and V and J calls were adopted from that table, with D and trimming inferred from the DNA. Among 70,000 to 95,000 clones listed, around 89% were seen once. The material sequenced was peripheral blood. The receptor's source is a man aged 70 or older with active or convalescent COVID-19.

CDR3 nucleotide sequence: TGTGCCAGCAGCGACCGGAGGACTAGCGGGAGCGGAAGCTCCTACAATGAGCAGTTCTTC. Translating gives CASSDRRTSGSGSSYNEQFF. The chain employs TRBV9 and TRBJ2-1; 13 positions agree with TRBD2. The CDR3 contains 20 residues. With V trimmed by 3 bases and J by 0 bases, 12 bases remained unmatched. Germline CDR1 and CDR2: SGDLS and YYNGEE.